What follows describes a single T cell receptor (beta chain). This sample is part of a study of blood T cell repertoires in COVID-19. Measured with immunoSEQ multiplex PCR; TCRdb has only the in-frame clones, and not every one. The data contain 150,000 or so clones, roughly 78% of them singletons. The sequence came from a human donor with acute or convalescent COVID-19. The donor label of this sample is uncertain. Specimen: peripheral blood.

The CDR3 sequence is CASSLGQGGTDTQYF. The CDR3 DNA reads TGTGCCAGCAGCTTGGGACAGGGAGGTACAGATACGCAGTATTTT. This chain connects TRBV5-8 to TRBJ2-3; the D gene is possibly TRBD1 (7 bases). The germline CDR1 and CDR2 sequences are SGHTS and YDEGEE. Trimming cost V 0 bases and J 3 bases, with 11 bases left between them. This CDR3 has 15 residues.